The entry below describes one T cell receptor beta chain. Libraries were prepared by immunoSEQ multiplex PCR; TCRdb keeps only in-frame clonotypes and omits some of them. This sample yields 150,000 to 200,000 clones, of which roughly 88% are seen a single time; roughly 3.5% belongs to the top ten. The entry originates in a study of blood T cell repertoires in COVID-19. Germline CDR1 SGHTA, CDR2 FQGNSA. The junction had 8 bases not matched to a gene; V was cut back by 5 bases and J by 5 bases. The CDR3 extends over 14 amino acids. Sequenced: peripheral blood. The chain carries TRBV7-2 and TRBJ2-5; TRBD2 agrees at 7 bases. The TCR originated in a man aged 55 to 70 with acute or convalescent COVID-19. The CDR3 coding sequence is TGTGCCAGCAGCACTGGCGGGGGTGGGGAGACCCAGTACTTC. This gives the protein CASSTGGGGETQYF.